The sequence of this T cell receptor (beta chain) was determined in a study of T cell responses to AZD1222 COVID-19 vaccine. Study-level findings and limits: Once two AZD1222 doses were given, Spike-specific TCR breadth and depth went up. Researchers report vaccine-associated CD4 TCRs spanning spike, with dominance at 160-218 and 743-854.

Generated by immunoSEQ multiplex PCR, the TCRdb table keeps only in-frame clones and is missing some. This table has tens of thousands of clones, 75% to 90% appearing once. The analysis combined second doses at about 4 or about 12 weeks. The CDR3 is 12 residues long. Looked up from germline, CDR1 is LNHDA and CDR2 is SQIVND (reference sequence). Trimming took 3 bases from V and 7 from J, leaving 9 bases between them. This clone was counted a single time. What it recognizes is unknown. This sequence was found in an adult who received the AZD1222 COVID-19 vaccine. The chain uses TRBV19 and TRBJ1-2; D uncertain. The material sequenced was peripheral blood, taken 28 days after the second AZD1222 dose. CDR3 DNA: TGTGCCAGTAGTATTGCGCAGAGTGGCTACACCTTC. The encoded protein is CASSIAQSGYTF.